Listed below are T cell receptor beta chains from one sample, sequenced in a study of cytomegalovirus exposure and HLA in healthy donors. Some clones are missing from TCRdb's copy, which holds only in-frame ones; the method was immunoSEQ multiplex PCR. The sample shows 150,000 or so clones, around three quarters of them seen only once. The sample comprised PBMCs. Receptor source: a male donor in good health and CMV-seronegative. Each CDR3 is given with its conserved first and last residue. The order of the fields is V gene, D gene, J gene, clone size, CDR3 DNA, CDR3 protein. D genes are given only for firm matches. Rows may omit the clone size; those that give it use once, few, many or a size class.

V gene: TRBV7-6; D gene: NA; J gene: TRBJ2-3; clone size: NA; CDR3 DNA: TGTGCCAGCAGTTATACAGGGTCTAGCACAGATACGCAGTATTTT; CDR3 protein: CASSYTGSSTDTQYF
V gene: TRBV5-1; D gene: NA; J gene: TRBJ2-2; clone size: few; CDR3 DNA: TGCGCCACCTTGGAGGGGGCGAAAAGCACCGGGGAGCTGTTTTTT; CDR3 protein: CATLEGAKSTGELFF
V gene: TRBV28; D gene: NA; J gene: TRBJ1-1; clone size: NA; CDR3 DNA: TGTGCCAGCAAAGTCCACAGTTCTAACACTGAAGCTTTCTTT; CDR3 protein: CASKVHSSNTEAFF
V gene: TRBV11-3; D gene: TRBD2; J gene: TRBJ2-7; clone size: NA; CDR3 DNA: TGTGCCAGCAGCTCTAGCGGGCGAGAGGACGAGCAGTACTTC; CDR3 protein: CASSSSGREDEQYF
V gene: TRBV29-1; D gene: NA; J gene: TRBJ2-7; clone size: NA; CDR3 DNA: TGCAGCGTTGAGGACAGCTCCTACGAGCAGTACTTC; CDR3 protein: CSVEDSSYEQYF
V gene: TRBV4-3; D gene: NA; J gene: TRBJ2-2; clone size: NA; CDR3 DNA: TGCGCCAGCAGCCAAGCTGTCTGGGGAGAAACCGGGGAGCTGTTTTTT; CDR3 protein: CASSQAVWGETGELFF
V gene: TRBV28; D gene: NA; J gene: TRBJ1-1; clone size: NA; CDR3 DNA: TGTGCCAGCAGTTGGACACCCAACACTGAAGCTTTCTTT; CDR3 protein: CASSWTPNTEAFF
V gene: TRBV6-6; D gene: TRBD1; J gene: TRBJ1-1; clone size: NA; CDR3 DNA: TGTGCCAGCAGTTACGCGCAGGGGGTAACTGAAGCTTTCTTT; CDR3 protein: CASSYAQGVTEAFF
V gene: TRBV6-6; D gene: TRBD1; J gene: TRBJ1-2; clone size: NA; CDR3 DNA: TGTGCCAGCAGTTACTCGACCGAGTACAGGGGCCAGGGCTACACCTTC; CDR3 protein: CASSYSTEYRGQGYTF
V gene: TRBV7-6; D gene: NA; J gene: TRBJ2-7; clone size: few; CDR3 DNA: TGTGCCAGCAGCCAGGGGGGGAGGCAGGGGGCTTACGAGCAGTACTTC; CDR3 protein: CASSQGGRQGAYEQYF
V gene: TRBV6-1; D gene: TRBD1; J gene: TRBJ2-1; clone size: NA; CDR3 DNA: TGTGCCAGCAGTGAATTGACAGGGGCAAACAATGAGCAGTTCTTC; CDR3 protein: CASSELTGANNEQFF
V gene: TRBV10-3; D gene: TRBD2; J gene: TRBJ2-3; clone size: few; CDR3 DNA: TGTGCCATCAGTGAGGGGCGGGGGGTAGACACAGATACGCAGTATTTT; CDR3 protein: CAISEGRGVDTDTQYF
V gene: TRBV6-1; D gene: NA; J gene: TRBJ2-7; clone size: NA; CDR3 DNA: TGTGCCAGCAGTGGGACAGTCCAGTACGAGCAGTACTTC; CDR3 protein: CASSGTVQYEQYF
V gene: TRBV28; D gene: NA; J gene: TRBJ2-6; clone size: few; CDR3 DNA: TGTGCCAGCAGGTCTAGTCAGGGGTTGGCAGGGGCCAACGTCCTGACTTTC; CDR3 protein: CASRSSQGLAGANVLTF
V gene: TRBV7-8; D gene: NA; J gene: TRBJ2-3; clone size: NA; CDR3 DNA: TGTGCCAGCAGCTCAGCGGCCTATACGCAGTATTTT; CDR3 protein: CASSSAAYTQYF
V gene: TRBV28; D gene: NA; J gene: TRBJ1-5; clone size: few; CDR3 DNA: TGTGCCAGCAAGGCTGGGGGGGGATTAAATCAGCCCCAGCATTTT; CDR3 protein: CASKAGGGLNQPQHF
V gene: TRBV5-1; D gene: NA; J gene: TRBJ1-4; clone size: NA; CDR3 DNA: TGCGCCAGCAGCTTGTACGGGGGTGCAACTAATGAAAAACTGTTTTTT; CDR3 protein: CASSLYGGATNEKLFF
V gene: TRBV9; D gene: TRBD1; J gene: TRBJ1-1; clone size: NA; CDR3 DNA: TGTGCCAGCAGCGCCGGGACAGGCGAGACTGAAGCTTTCTTT; CDR3 protein: CASSAGTGETEAFF
V gene: TRBV19; D gene: NA; J gene: TRBJ2-5; clone size: NA; CDR3 DNA: TGTGCCAGTAGTATAGGAGGGCTTGAGACCCAGTACTTC; CDR3 protein: CASSIGGLETQYF
V gene: TRBV18; D gene: NA; J gene: TRBJ2-2; clone size: NA; CDR3 DNA: TGTGCCAGCTCACCACTGCGGACAAAATTGTCCCACACCGGGGAGCTGTTTTTT; CDR3 protein: CASSPLRTKLSHTGELFF
V gene: TRBV5-4; D gene: NA; J gene: TRBJ2-1; clone size: NA; CDR3 DNA: TGTGCCAGCAGCGGGGGCGTGGGGTCGCCGTATAATGAGCAGTTCTTC; CDR3 protein: CASSGGVGSPYNEQFF
V gene: TRBV4-2; D gene: TRBD1; J gene: TRBJ1-1; clone size: NA; CDR3 DNA: TGTGCCAGCAGCCGCGGCACAGGGGAGAACACTGAAGCTTTCTTT; CDR3 protein: CASSRGTGENTEAFF
V gene: TRBV19; D gene: NA; J gene: TRBJ1-2; clone size: once; CDR3 DNA: TGTGCCAGTAGTATACCCGGGACTAAAGCTAACTATGGCTACACCTTC; CDR3 protein: CASSIPGTKANYGYTF